Following are 22 T cell receptor beta chains from one sample sequenced in a study of blood T cells in healthy people across ages. Sample-barcoded 5' priming and a J-beta primer mix drove a second PCR of about 6 to 11 cycles. TCRdb passed the 5' RACE reads through MiXCR, listing each CDR3 protein once. There are over 1,500,000 distinct CDR3 sequences in the sample; roughly 52% occur only once, and less than 2.5% lies in the top ten. Sample: blood. The receptor source for this set is a woman aged 40 to 50 in good health.

V usage is TRBV6-1 and J usage is TRBJ1-6, with TRBD1 matching 8 bases. The germline gives CDR1 MNHNS, CDR2 SASEGT. V shed 10 bases, J shed 8 bases, and the junction held 7 bases outside the gene matches. The CDR3 length is 13 residues. CDR3: CATLGTGDSPLHF. As DNA, the CDR3 is TGTGCCACCCTCGGGACAGGAGATTCACCCCTCCACTTT.

The rearrangement uses TRBV28 and TRBJ2-5; D not certain. V was cut by 1 base and J by 3 bases, with 12 bases left in between. The CDR3 has 15 residues. Germline CDR1 reads MDHEN; CDR2 reads SYDVKM. This CDR3 is CASSLYLGPKETQYF. Here the CDR3 DNA reads TGTGCCAGCAGTTTATACCTAGGGCCAAAAGAGACCCAGTACTTC.

This clonotype was counted between two and nine times. This sequence joins TRBV4-2 and TRBJ2-7; TRBD2 is a possible D gene (6 bases). The CDR3 length is 12 residues. Germline V lookup: CDR1 LGHNA, CDR2 YNFKEQ. The V and J ends lost 7 bases and 5 bases respectively, with 12 bases between them. The CDR3 here is CASNGAGNEQYF. In nucleotides, the CDR3 is TGTGCCAGCAATGGGGCGGGAAACGAGCAGTACTTC.

The chain links TRBV7-8 to TRBJ2-1; TRBD2 matches 8 bases. Per germline, CDR1 SGHVS and CDR2 FQNEAQ. The CDR3 consists of 15 residues. The junction had 5 bases not matched to a gene; V was cut back by 4 bases and J by 3 bases. The CDR3 here is CASSSLGTSYNEQFF. Written as DNA, the CDR3 is TGTGCCAGCAGCTCCTTAGGGACTAGCTACAATGAGCAGTTCTTC.

Details on this clonotype: An end of the junction does not agree with germline; a read error may underlie this. This sequence joins TRBV7-7 and TRBJ2-3; D uncertain. The CDR3 has 14 amino acids. CDR1 SSHAT and CDR2 FNYEAQ come from the germline V gene (reference sequence). CDR3 in amino acids: CASSLSEIGDTQYF. The CDR3, as DNA: TGTGCTAGCAGCTTAAGTGAGATTGGGGATACGCAGTATTTT.

The V and J genes are TRBV20-1 and TRBJ2-1; 9 bases align to TRBD1. The CDR3 loop spans 15 amino acids. The V gene end was trimmed by 2 bases and the J gene end by 9 bases; junction bases not matched to a gene: 11. Germline V gene lookup returns CDR1 DFQATT and CDR2 SNEGSKA (reference sequence). The CDR3 nucleotides are TGCAGTGCTAGACCGCCGGGACAGGGAGGCGGTGAGCAGTTCTTC. Protein sequence: CSARPPGQGGGEQFF.

Only a few counts were recorded for this clonotype. The chain couples TRBV20-1 to TRBJ1-2; D unclear. The V gene lost 2 bases and the J gene lost 0 bases, with 7 bases spanning the gap. CDR1 and CDR2 (germline): DFQATT, SNEGSKA (reference sequence). This CDR3 contains 13 residues. The CDR3 nucleotides are TGCAGTGCTAGAACGATGGCTAACTATGGCTACACCTTC. Amino acids: CSARTMANYGYTF.

The V gene is TRBV29-1, the J gene TRBJ1-1; TRBD1 agrees at 9 bases. CDR1 is SQVTM and CDR2 is ANQGSEA in the germline V gene. Trimming took 3 bases from V and 4 from J; bases not matched to a gene: 0. CDR3 length: 12 residues. This CDR3 reads CSVEGQGTEAFF. CDR3 coding DNA: TGCAGCGTTGAGGGACAGGGCACTGAAGCTTTCTTT.

The chain is built from TRBV3-1 and TRBJ1-2; no reliable D call. Germline lookup yields CDR1 LGHDT and CDR2 YNNKEL (reference sequence). V was pared by 2 bases and J by 6 bases, with 4 bases between. The CDR3 runs 11 residues. CDR3 sequence: CASSQLNGYTF. CDR3 DNA: TGTGCCAGCAGCCAATTGAATGGCTACACCTTC.

The rearrangement joins TRBV28 to TRBJ2-6; D gene ambiguous. The germline CDR1 and CDR2 sequences are MDHEN and SYDVKM. This CDR3 has 18 residues. With 4 bases removed from V and 2 bases from J, the gap between germline ends came to 18 bases. CDR3 DNA sequence: TGTGCCAGCAGTTCACCGGGCCCGGGCGTAACTGGGGCCAACGTCCTGACTTTC. The encoded protein is CASSSPGPGVTGANVLTF.

The gene calls are TRBV11-2 and TRBJ2-1; D not certain. The V gene lost 1 base and the J gene lost 5 bases, with 18 bases spanning the gap. The germline gives CDR1 SGHAT, CDR2 FQNNGV. The CDR3 is made up of 17 amino acids. CDR3 region: CASSLVWSELSDNEQFF. The CDR3 region has the DNA TGTGCCAGCAGCTTAGTCTGGTCGGAGTTGTCTGACAATGAGCAGTTCTTC.

This rearrangement joins TRBV5-1 to TRBJ1-2, with D possibly TRBD1 on 5 matching bases. The CDR3 totals 15 residues. Looked up from germline, CDR1 is SGHRS and CDR2 is YFSETQ. Trimming cost V 2 bases and J 8 bases, with 19 bases left between them. CDR3 sequence (DNA): TGCGCCAGCAGCTTTGAAGGGGTCTCCGCGGGAGGCTACACCTTC. As protein: CASSFEGVSAGGYTF.

The rearrangement links TRBV6-5 to TRBJ2-7; D is perhaps TRBD2 (5 bases). The CDR3 spans 15 residues. V lost 0 bases and J lost 3, with 12 bases in between. Per the germline V gene, CDR1 is MNHEY and CDR2 is SVGAGI. The chain's CDR3 is CASSYSRVRFYEQYF. The CDR3 DNA follows: TGTGCCAGCAGTTACTCGCGGGTCAGGTTCTACGAGCAGTACTTC.

This clonotype showed up just once. The rearrangement joins TRBV10-2 to TRBJ2-7; 10 positions match TRBD2. Germline values: CDR1 WSHSY, CDR2 SAAADI. Trimming cost V 2 bases and J 0 bases; bases outside gene matches: 7. This CDR3 contains 17 residues. The DNA of the CDR3 is TGCGCCAGCAGTGAGATAGCGGGGGGAACTTACTCCTACGAGCAGTACTTC. Translated, it gives CASSEIAGGTYSYEQYF.

The sample holds a few counts of this clonotype. The chain has TRBV6-2 or TRBV6-3 and TRBJ2-4; 7 bases line up with TRBD2. The DNA end is more similar to TRBJ2-7, so the J call may be wrong. CDR1 MNHEY and CDR2 SVGEGT come from the germline V gene. This CDR3 contains 15 residues. DNA of the CDR3: TGTGCCAGCAGTTACCAAAAACGGACTAGCTACGAGCAGTACTTC. Translated, it gives CASSYQKRTSYEQYF.

This clonotype appeared once. The chain joins TRBV2 to TRBJ2-1; D is possibly TRBD2 (5 bases). CDR1 is SNHLY and CDR2 is FYNNEI in the germline V gene. CDR3 length: 17 residues. V lost 3 bases and J lost 4, with 19 bases in between. Here the CDR3 reads CASSDEDSNPPYNEQFF. The DNA of the CDR3 is TGTGCCAGCAGTGATGAGGACTCCAACCCTCCATACAATGAGCAGTTCTTC.

The chain employs TRBV5-5 and TRBJ1-5; 9 nucleotides agree with TRBD1. CDR1 and CDR2 from the germline V gene are SGHKS and YYEKEE (reference sequence). V dropped 1 base and J dropped 6; count of bases not matched to a gene: 5. This CDR3 spans 15 amino acids. CDR3 residues: CASSLTGGAVQPQHF. CDR3 DNA: TGTGCCAGCAGCTTGACAGGGGGCGCGGTTCAGCCCCAGCATTTT.

This clonotype is a singleton in its sample. V gene TRBV2 combines with J gene TRBJ2-7; possible D gene TRBD1, 6 bases. The CDR3 contains 17 residues. In germline, CDR1 is SNHLY, CDR2 FYNNEI. The germline V and J ends were trimmed by 10 bases and 7 bases, with 32 bases remaining between them. CDR3 nucleotide sequence: TGTGCCACCCAGTCGCCCCGGGCAGGGGCGGTGGGGAATGAGCAGTACTTC. Translated: CATQSPRAGAVGNEQYF.

The gene calls are TRBV9 and TRBJ2-7; tentative D call: TRBD2 (6 bases). The CDR3 covers 14 residues. Germline values: CDR1 SGDLS, CDR2 YYNGEE. The V end lost 2 bases, the J end lost 4 bases, and 13 bases lay between the germline ends. This CDR3 reads CASSVGGPSYEQYF. CDR3 nucleotide sequence: TGTGCCAGCAGCGTCGGGGGTCCCTCTTACGAGCAGTACTTC.

The V gene is TRBV7-3, the J gene TRBJ2-3; D remains ambiguous. The CDR3 sequence is 15 residues long. Trimming shortened V by 5 bases and J by 4 bases, and 16 bases separated the two germline ends. Germline CDR1 SGHTA, CDR2 FQGTGA. CDR3 in amino acids: CASSPRISSPDTQYF. The CDR3 DNA sequence: TGTGCCAGCAGCCCCAGGATTAGCTCCCCAGATACGCAGTATTTT.

The chain uses TRBV24-1 and TRBJ1-6; the D gene is possibly TRBD1 (6 bases). The CDR3 length is 15 residues. Trimming removed 3 bases from V and 7 bases from J, with 12 bases in between. Germline assignment: CDR1 KGHDR and CDR2 SFDVKD. The DNA of the CDR3 is TGTGCCACCAGTGATAACAGGGTCCCAAATTCACCCCTCCACTTT. Encoded protein: CATSDNRVPNSPLHF.

This clonotype was observed a few times. The rearrangement joins TRBV24-1 to TRBJ2-3, with D unclear. The germline CDR1 and CDR2 sequences are KGHDR and SFDVKD. This CDR3 is 15 amino acids long. Trimming pared 4 bases from V and 2 bases from J, leaving 12 bases between. The CDR3 coding sequence is TGTGCCACCAGTGACCGCCGTGGAGTCACAGATACGCAGTATTTT. Residues: CATSDRRGVTDTQYF.